This T cell receptor (beta chain) was identified in a study of control samples from healthy donors and cancer patients (dated by TCRdb to about 2020). Libraries were constructed by the immunoSEQ multiplex PCR assay. What TCRdb holds here is the immuneACCESS table cut down to in-frame rearrangements. Part of the clones is not present; checked against another copy, under half of the missing clones reflect an unresolved V gene, and the others are unexplained. This sample has approximately 13,000 clones in its table, and around 94% of those were observed once. The ten biggest clones cover about an eighth of the sample. A note on this clone: Its specific antigen is unknown. Base-call qualities are not available, and no considerably larger clone is one nucleotide away.

The TCR originated in a man older than 75 with lung cancer. The sample comprised PBMCs.

The CDR3 region has the sequence CASSHGQGIYEQYF. Read as DNA, the sequence is TGTGCCAGCAGCCATGGACAGGGGATCTACGAGCAGTACTTC. The chain joins TRBV9 to TRBJ2-7, and TRBD1 matches 9 of the central bases. Looking up the germline V gene yields CDR1 SGDLS and CDR2 YYNGEE. V lost 4 bases and J lost 3 bases, and the count of bases not matched to a germline gene is 5. The CDR3 measures 14 amino acids from cysteine to phenylalanine. CDR3 DNA is the only sequence kept; it has 42 bases, read in frame from the first base.